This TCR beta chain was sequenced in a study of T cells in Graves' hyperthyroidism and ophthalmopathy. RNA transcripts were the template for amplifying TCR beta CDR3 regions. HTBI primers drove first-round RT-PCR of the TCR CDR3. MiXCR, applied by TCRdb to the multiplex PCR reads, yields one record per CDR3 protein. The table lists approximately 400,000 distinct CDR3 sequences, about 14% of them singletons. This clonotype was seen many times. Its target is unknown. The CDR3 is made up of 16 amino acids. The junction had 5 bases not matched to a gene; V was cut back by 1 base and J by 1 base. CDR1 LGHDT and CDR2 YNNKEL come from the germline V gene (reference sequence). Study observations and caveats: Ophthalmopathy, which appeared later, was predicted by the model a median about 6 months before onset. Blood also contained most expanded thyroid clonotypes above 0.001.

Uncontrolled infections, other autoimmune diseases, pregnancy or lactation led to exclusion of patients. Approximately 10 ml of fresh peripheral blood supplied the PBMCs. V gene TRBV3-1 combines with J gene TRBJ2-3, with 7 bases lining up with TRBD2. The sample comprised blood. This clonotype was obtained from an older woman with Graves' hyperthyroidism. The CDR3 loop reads CASSQAGGSGTDTQYF. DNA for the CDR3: TGTGCCAGCAGCCAAGCGGGAGGAAGCGGCACAGATACGCAGTATTTT.